This is a list of T cell receptor beta chains from one sample in a study of T cells in Graves' hyperthyroidism and ophthalmopathy. One entry per CDR3 protein results from TCRdb running MiXCR on the multiplex PCR reads. The sample has about 610,000 distinct CDR3 sequences, more than 45% seen once; the top ten hold roughly 8.2%. The sample comprised peripheral blood or thyroid tissue (not recorded which). The source is a woman aged 18-35 years with Graves' hyperthyroidism. Each CDR3 is given with its conserved first and last residue. D genes are given only for firm matches. Size values are once, few and many counts, or a class for expanded clones, and some rows have none.

v_call	clone_size	d_call	j_call	cdr3_nt	cdr3_aa
TRBV2	NA	TRBD1	TRBJ2-5	TGTGCCAGCAGTGAGGGACAGATGAATCAGTACTTC	CASSEGQMNQYF
TRBV6-6	few	NA	TRBJ2-7	TGTGCCAGCAGTTACTCGCTCTCCGGCTACGAGCAGTACTTC	CASSYSLSGYEQYF
TRBV14	many	NA	TRBJ2-5	TGTGCCAGCAGCCAGTCCTGGGGCAGGCTACAAGAGACCCAGTACTTC	CASSQSWGRLQETQYF
TRBV6-1	few	NA	TRBJ1-2	TGTGCCGGCAGTGAAGGAGGGGGTGGCTACACCTTC	CAGSEGGGGYTF
TRBV9	few	TRBD1	TRBJ2-7	TGTGCCAGCAGCGACGGGACAGGTTTCTACGAGCAGTACTTC	CASSDGTGFYEQYF
TRBV4-1	many	TRBD1	TRBJ1-2	TGCGCCAGCAGCCTCTCCCTATCGGACAGGGGGCCAGGCTACACCTTC	CASSLSLSDRGPGYTF
TRBV24-1	NA	NA	TRBJ2-1	TGTGCCACCAGTGCCAGGGTCTCCTACAATGAGCAGTTCTTC	CATSARVSYNEQFF
TRBV6-1	NA	NA	TRBJ2-2	TGTGCCAGCAGTTACTCGTCGGGTTGGGCCACCGGGGAGCTGTTTTTT	CASSYSSGWATGELFF
TRBV24-1	NA	TRBD2	TRBJ2-5	TGTGCCACCAGTCAGCCGGGACTAGCGACCCAGTACTTC	CATSQPGLATQYF
TRBV19	NA	TRBD1	TRBJ1-2	TGTGCCAGTAGTATTAACAGGGGATCCTATGGCTACACCTTC	CASSINRGSYGYTF
TRBV11-3	many	TRBD2	TRBJ2-2	TGTGCCAGCAGCTCTCTAGCGGGAGATGGAACCGGGGAGCTGTTTTTT	CASSSLAGDGTGELFF